Each of the 27 T cell receptor beta chains below was sequenced from the same sample in a study of post-analysis software for immune sequencing data. Study results and limitations: Patients had higher frequencies than controls of five or six TRBV segments, including TRBV5-6, TRBV5-1 and TRBV20-1.

Unique-molecular-identifier-tagged TCR beta cDNA libraries were used. One entry per CDR3 protein results from TCRdb running MiXCR on the PCR reads. The data contain more than 500,000 distinct CDR3 sequences, around 34% of them singletons. Antigens of these TCRs are unknown. Specimen: blood. These receptors were obtained from a girl under 18 with multiple sclerosis.

The rearrangement uses TRBV7-2 and TRBJ1-2, with D hard to call. CDR1 is SGHTA, CDR2 FQGNSA, per germline. The CDR3 extends over 12 amino acids. Trimming removed 6 bases from V and 4 bases from J, with 9 bases in between. CDR3 nucleotide sequence: TGTGCCAGCAGATATCAGGCCTATGGCTACACCTTC. This encodes CASRYQAYGYTF.

This clonotype was found once. The junction departs from germline at one end; a sequencing error may be responsible. The genes are TRBV4-1 and TRBJ2-3, with 7 nucleotides matching TRBD1. Germline CDR1 and CDR2: MGHRA and YSYEKL. The CDR3 is 19 amino acids. The CDR3, as DNA: TGCGCCAGCGGCCAAGTCCACCCGGTGGACAGGATCTCCACAGATACGCAGTATTTT. This codes for CASGQVHPVDRISTDTQYF.

The rearrangement joins TRBV7-9 to TRBJ2-5, with 9 positions matching TRBD1. The CDR3 spans 14 residues. V was clipped by 5 bases and J by 6 bases; unmatched bases: 7. Germline V gene data show CDR1 as SEHNR and CDR2 as FQNEAQ (reference sequence). The DNA for the CDR3 is TGTGCCAGCAGCCGCACAGGGGGCCAGCAGACCCAGTACTTC. The encoded protein is CASSRTGGQQTQYF.

Details on this clonotype: Just one base apart from a much larger clone, this may be a read error. The chain combines TRBV9 with TRBJ1-2; D not certain. CDR1 is SGDLS and CDR2 is YYNGEE in the germline V gene. The CDR3 runs 13 residues. CDR3 coding DNA: TGTGCCGGCAGCCCGCTTGTGGGCCAAGGCTACACCTTC. Protein sequence: CAGSPLVGQGYTF.

J is TRBJ2-4 and V is TRBV7-2; D call uncertain. V was trimmed by 5 bases and J by 0 bases, leaving 8 bases between them. This CDR3 is built from 14 residues. Germline V gives CDR1 SGHTA, CDR2 FQGNSA. CDR3 in amino acids: CASSPDLAKNIQYF. CDR3 sequence (DNA): TGTGCCAGCAGCCCCGATCTAGCCAAAAACATTCAGTACTTC.

This clonotype has a handful of counts. This chain joins TRBV10-2 and TRBJ1-4, with D perhaps TRBD1 (6 bases). The CDR3 length is 16 residues. Per germline, CDR1 WSHSY and CDR2 SAAADI. Trimming removed 8 bases at V and 16 bases at J, with 32 bases between. This chain's CDR3 is CASLSSPGQSTDTQFF. The CDR3 nucleotides read TGCGCCAGCCTCAGCAGTCCCGGACAGAGCACAGATACGCAGTTTTTT.

Worth noting for this clonotype: With a much larger clone just one base away, this may be a read error. The J gene is TRBJ2-1, the V gene TRBV6-5; 10 bases fit TRBD2. The CDR3 totals 16 residues. The V and J ends lost 4 bases and 8 bases, in that order; junction bases with no gene match: 11. Germline CDR1 reads MNHEY; CDR2 reads SVGAGI. The chain's CDR3 is CASSCLAGTSDDEQFF. CDR3 in DNA: TGTGCCAGCAGTTGCCTAGCGGGGACTAGCGACGATGAGCAGTTCTTC.

The J gene is TRBJ1-1, the V gene TRBV4-1; the D gene is possibly TRBD1 (5 bases). The length of the CDR3 is 16 residues. Germline loops: CDR1 MGHRA, CDR2 YSYEKL. Deletions cut 1 base from V and 1 base from J, with 13 bases between. The CDR3 here is CASSQGQGIRNTEAFF. The CDR3 DNA follows: TGCGCCAGCAGCCAAGGGCAGGGTATAAGGAACACTGAAGCTTTCTTT.

A few counts support this clonotype. The gene calls are TRBV29-1 and TRBJ1-1; no firm D call. Trimming pared 8 bases from V and 1 base from J, leaving 5 bases between. The CDR3 is 10 residues long. The V gene's germline CDR1 is SQVTM and CDR2 ANQGSEA. The CDR3 DNA reads TGCAGCTGGGGGAACACTGAAGCTTTCTTT. Translating gives CSWGNTEAFF.

As to this clonotype: One end of the junction varies from germline; a read error may be responsible. V is TRBV11-3 and J is TRBJ2-2; possible D gene TRBD2, 5 bases. This CDR3 has 12 residues. CDR1 and CDR2 (germline): SGHNT, YENEEA. CDR3 DNA sequence: TGTGCCAGCAGCAGGGTGGCCGGGGAGTTGTTTTTT. Residues: CASSRVAGELFF.

This chain joins TRBV5-6 and TRBJ2-1, with 12 bases aligning to TRBD2. CDR1 is SGHDT, CDR2 YYEEEE, per germline. J gave up 13 bases and V 4 bases, and 6 bases lay outside the gene matches. The CDR3 runs to 13 residues. The CDR3 sequence is CASSASGRETQFF. Written as DNA, the CDR3 is TGTGCCAGCAGCGCTAGCGGGAGGGAGACCCAGTTCTTC.

V is TRBV5-1 and J is TRBJ2-1; tentatively, D is TRBD1 (6 bases). V was clipped by 0 bases and J by 2 bases, with 12 bases between them. The V gene's germline CDR1 is SGHRS and CDR2 YFSETQ. The CDR3 contains 16 residues. The CDR3 loop reads CASSLGGRGPYNEQFF. The CDR3 nucleotides read TGCGCCAGCAGCTTGGGGGGCAGGGGCCCCTACAATGAGCAGTTCTTC.

This clonotype was seen a handful of times. The gene calls are TRBV20-1 and TRBJ2-3, with TRBD2 identical over 11 bases. The CDR3 totals 14 residues. The germline CDR1 and CDR2 sequences are DFQATT and SNEGSKA (reference sequence). V gave up 2 bases and J gave up 6 bases; unmatched junction bases: 4. Written as DNA, the CDR3 is TGCAGTGCTAGAATAGCGGGGGGGCGGGATACGCAGTATTTT. It translates to CSARIAGGRDTQYF.

J is TRBJ2-1 and V is TRBV20-1; weak D call: TRBD2 (6 bases). Trimming took 6 bases from V and 0 from J, leaving 12 bases between them. CDR3 size: 14 residues. Per the germline V gene, CDR1 is DFQATT and CDR2 is SNEGSKA (reference sequence). The CDR3 coding sequence is TGCAGTGCGCGGGACCTCAGCTCCTACAATGAGCAGTTCTTC. Amino acids: CSARDLSSYNEQFF.

Many counts were recorded for this clonotype. The gene calls are TRBV20-1 and TRBJ2-7; D unclear. Trimming left V 1 base short and J 1 base short, with 8 bases between. The CDR3 consists of 13 residues. Germline V gene lookup returns CDR1 DFQATT and CDR2 SNEGSKA (reference sequence). The CDR3 DNA follows: TGCAGTGCTAGAGCGGAGTCGTCCTACGAGCAGTACTTC. Its translation is CSARAESSYEQYF.

This clonotype was seen at least ten times. This sequence joins TRBV9 and TRBJ1-2; tentatively, D is TRBD1 (6 bases). V was cut by 4 bases and J by 4 bases, with 14 bases left in between. Per the germline V gene, CDR1 is SGDLS and CDR2 is YYNGEE. This CDR3 has 14 amino acids. The CDR3 nucleotides are TGTGCCAGCAGCCCTAGGACAGTCTCCTATGGCTACACCTTC. Residues: CASSPRTVSYGYTF.

V gene TRBV12-3 or TRBV12-4 combines with J gene TRBJ2-5; tentative D call: TRBD1 (6 bases). V lost 5 bases, J lost 10 bases, and 20 bases lay in between. The CDR3 is 14 amino acids. The CDR3 DNA sequence: TGTGCCAGCAGTATATGGACAGTGGGAAACATCCAGTACTTC. Encoded protein: CASSIWTVGNIQYF.

This clonotype was found a few times. The chain is built from TRBV20-1 and TRBJ1-1; D gene uncertain. Germline V CDR1 and CDR2: DFQATT, SNEGSKA (reference sequence). The CDR3 runs to 11 residues. V gave up 8 bases and J gave up 4 bases, with 11 bases separating them. The CDR3 region is CSRRFGTEAFF. In DNA, the CDR3 is TGCAGTCGAAGGTTCGGCACTGAAGCTTTCTTT.

V and J are TRBV7-6 and TRBJ2-1, with 8 bases lining up with TRBD1. This CDR3 has 15 residues. V dropped 5 bases and J dropped 6; count of bases not matched to a gene: 9. Germline CDR1 SGHVS, CDR2 FNYEAQ. The CDR3 DNA reads as TGTGCCAGCAGCCAAGAGGGAACAGGGGGCAATGAGCAGTTCTTC. Translated: CASSQEGTGGNEQFF.

V usage is TRBV4-1 and J usage is TRBJ2-3; D unclear. The V end lost 1 base, the J end lost 8 bases, and 16 bases lay between the germline ends. The germline gives CDR1 MGHRA, CDR2 YSYEKL. This CDR3 has 15 amino acids. Here the CDR3 reads CASSQGVSTRGTQYF. Written as DNA, the CDR3 is TGCGCCAGCAGCCAAGGGGTCTCGACCCGCGGTACGCAGTATTTT.

Here the CDR3 DNA reads TGTGCCAGCAGTTTGGGACAGCTGCAATATGGCTACACCTTC. It codes for CASSLGQLQYGYTF. The chain joins TRBV28 to TRBJ1-2; 7 positions match TRBD1. The ends lost 3 bases at V and 5 bases at J; junction bases unmatched: 6. The V gene's germline CDR1 is MDHEN and CDR2 SYDVKM. The CDR3 extends over 14 amino acids.

CDR3 in DNA: TGTGCCAGCAGCTCCCGGGACTCGTGGAACACTGAAGCTTTCTTT. As protein: CASSSRDSWNTEAFF. The rearrangement joins TRBV7-2 to TRBJ1-1, with D possibly TRBD1 on 5 matching bases. Germline V lookup: CDR1 SGHTA, CDR2 FQGNSA. V was trimmed by 4 bases and J by 1 base, leaving 13 bases between them. The CDR3 extends over 15 amino acids. Filled out from reference TRBV7-2 and TRBJ1-1, the complete variable domain reads GAGVSQSPSNKVTEKGKDVELRCDPISGHTALYWYRQSLGQGLEFLIYFQGNSAPDKSGLPSDRFSAERTGGSVSTLTIQRTQQEDSAVYLCASSSRDSWNTEAFFGQGTRLTVV.

This clonotype was observed a few times. The chain employs TRBV5-1 and TRBJ2-5; D not resolved. V was clipped by 3 bases and J by 2 bases, with 11 bases between them. Germline values: CDR1 SGHRS, CDR2 YFSETQ. The CDR3 spans 14 residues. The CDR3 protein is CASSSLTVQETQYF. In DNA, the CDR3 is TGCGCCAGCAGCTCCTTGACTGTTCAAGAGACCCAGTACTTC.

The chain is built from TRBV5-1 and TRBJ1-2; 12 positions agree with TRBD1. The J segment lost 3 bases and the V segment lost 0 bases, leaving 9 bases of the junction unmatched. Germline V gives CDR1 SGHRS, CDR2 YFSETQ. CDR3 size: 18 residues. CDR3: CASSLEGTGGAGDYGYTF. The CDR3 DNA is TGCGCCAGCAGCTTGGAGGGGACAGGGGGCGCCGGGGACTATGGCTACACCTTC.

This clonotype has a handful of counts. V gene TRBV6-1 combines with J gene TRBJ1-2, with D hard to call. From germline, CDR1 is MNHNS and CDR2 SASEGT. There are 14 residues in the CDR3. The germline V and J ends were trimmed by 3 bases and 3 bases, with 11 bases remaining between them. The DNA for the CDR3 is TGTGCCAGCAGTGACGGGGATCGTGACTATGGCTACACCTTC. Its translation is CASSDGDRDYGYTF.

There are a few counts of this clonotype. The chain carries TRBV5-1 and TRBJ2-1; D perhaps matches TRBD2 (5 bases). Looked up from germline, CDR1 is SGHRS and CDR2 is YFSETQ. CDR3 length: 14 amino acids. Trimming removed 5 bases at V and 2 bases at J, with 11 bases between. The chain's CDR3 is CASSEAEAYNEQFF. The CDR3 region has the DNA TGCGCCAGCAGTGAAGCGGAGGCCTACAATGAGCAGTTCTTC. The entire variable domain, with the rest obtained from reference TRBV5-1 and TRBJ2-1, is as follows: KAGVTQTPRYLIKTRGQQVTLSCSPISGHRSVSWYQQTPGQGLQFLFEYFSETQRNKGNFPGRFSGRQFSNSRSEMNVSTLELGDSALYLCASSEAEAYNEQFFGPGTRLTVL.

The CDR3 DNA reads as TGTGCCAGCTCACCAGGGGTGGCATTAATCTATGGCTACACCTTC. It is translated as CASSPGVALIYGYTF. The J gene is TRBJ1-2, the V gene TRBV18; D gene uncertain. This CDR3 contains 15 residues. Germline V lookup: CDR1 KGHSH, CDR2 LQKENI. Trimming stripped 2 bases from V and 4 bases from J, with 14 bases between.